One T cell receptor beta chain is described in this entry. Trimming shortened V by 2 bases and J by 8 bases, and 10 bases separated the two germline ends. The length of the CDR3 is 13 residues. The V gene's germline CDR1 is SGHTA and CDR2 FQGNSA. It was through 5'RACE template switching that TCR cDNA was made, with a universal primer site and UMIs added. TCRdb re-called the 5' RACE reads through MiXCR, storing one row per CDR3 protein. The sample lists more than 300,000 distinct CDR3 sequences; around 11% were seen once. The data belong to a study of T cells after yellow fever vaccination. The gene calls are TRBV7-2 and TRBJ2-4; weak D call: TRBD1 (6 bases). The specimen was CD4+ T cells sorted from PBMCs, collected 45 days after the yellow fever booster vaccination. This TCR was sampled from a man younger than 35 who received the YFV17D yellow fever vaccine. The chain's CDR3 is CASSLQGIDIQYF. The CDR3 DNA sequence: TGTGCCAGCAGCTTACAGGGGATTGACATTCAGTACTTC. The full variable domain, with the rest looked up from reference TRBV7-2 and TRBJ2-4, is GAGVSQSPSNKVTEKGKDVELRCDPISGHTALYWYRQSLGQGLEFLIYFQGNSAPDKSGLPSDRFSAERTGGSVSTLTIQRTQQEDSAVYLCASSLQGIDIQYFGAGTRLSVL.